This entry features one T cell receptor (beta chain) sequence. This CDR3 contains 16 residues. V lost 6 bases to trimming and J lost 4 bases, with 18 bases between them. CDR1 and CDR2 (germline): MDHEN, SYDVKM. PCR amplification relied on 60 Vbeta primers (plus 13 Jbeta primers). Some clones are missing from TCRdb's copy, which holds only in-frame ones; the method was immunoSEQ multiplex PCR. There are approximately 89,000 clones in the sample; 55% to 80% occur only once, and 1.2% lies in the top ten. This record belongs to a study of cytomegalovirus exposure and HLA in healthy donors. Study in general: An early release of data contained tens of millions of unique TCRs, which came from HLA-typed donors.

The rearrangement uses TRBV28 and TRBJ2-2; the D gene is possibly TRBD1 (5 bases). Sequencing used PBMCs. This TCR was recovered from a female donor in good health and CMV-seronegative. CDR3 DNA sequence: TGTGCCAGCAGAAAGGGTGGGGCAGTACTCACCGGGGAGCTGTTTTTT. It is translated as CASRKGGAVLTGELFF.